This T cell receptor beta chain was profiled in a study of T-cell reconstitution after alpha-beta-depleted transplantation in children. Whole-study findings and limits: In patients about two months after transplant, alpha-beta T cells reportedly arose from several hundred expanded graft clones.

Remarks on this clonotype: Its antigen remains unknown.

Unique molecular identifiers were incorporated when the TCRbeta library was constructed. Each CDR3 protein is one row after TCRdb ran MiXCR on the PCR reads. The sample contains fewer than 750,000 distinct CDR3 sequences, 25% to 30% of which appear only once. The CDR3 runs to 17 residues. Deletions cut 2 bases from V and 4 bases from J, with 21 bases between. Looked up from germline, CDR1 is DFQATT and CDR2 is SNEGSKA (reference sequence). The source material was PBMCs, sampled before TCRalphabeta/CD19-depleted stem cell transplant. The origin of this receptor is a boy under two years old with Wiskott-Aldrich syndrome, due to receive a stem cell transplant. The rearrangement links TRBV20-1 to TRBJ1-3; tentative D call: TRBD1 (6 bases). CDR3 residues: CSARPTPPGVLGNTIYF. In DNA form, the CDR3 reads TGCAGTGCTAGACCGACACCCCCAGGGGTATTAGGAAACACCATATATTTT.